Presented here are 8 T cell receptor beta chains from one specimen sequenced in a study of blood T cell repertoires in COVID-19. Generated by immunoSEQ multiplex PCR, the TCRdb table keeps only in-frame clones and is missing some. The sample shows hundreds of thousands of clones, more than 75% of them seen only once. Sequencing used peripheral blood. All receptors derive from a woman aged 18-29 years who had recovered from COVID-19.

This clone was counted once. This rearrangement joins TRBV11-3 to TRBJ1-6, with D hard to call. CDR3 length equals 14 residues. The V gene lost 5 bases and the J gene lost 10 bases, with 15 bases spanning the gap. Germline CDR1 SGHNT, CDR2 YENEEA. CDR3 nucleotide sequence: TGTGCCAGCAGCCTCGGGGATGTTAGCTCACCCCTCCACTTT. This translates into CASSLGDVSSPLHF.

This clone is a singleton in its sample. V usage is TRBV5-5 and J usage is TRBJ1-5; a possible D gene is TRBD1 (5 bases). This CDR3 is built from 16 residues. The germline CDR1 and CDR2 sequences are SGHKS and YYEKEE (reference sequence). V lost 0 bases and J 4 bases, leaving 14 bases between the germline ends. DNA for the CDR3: TGTGCCAGCAGCTTGGTGTCAGTAGGGGTAAATCAGCCCCAGCATTTT. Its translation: CASSLVSVGVNQPQHF.

The CDR3: CASSGQPNTGELFF. The CDR3 DNA sequence: TGTGCCAGCAGCGGACAGCCCAACACCGGGGAGCTGTTTTTT. The chain recombines TRBV7-9 with TRBJ2-2; a weak D match, TRBD1 (6 bases). The CDR3 extends over 14 amino acids. Deletions cut 5 bases from V and 2 bases from J, with 9 bases between. CDR1 SEHNR and CDR2 FQNEAQ come from the germline V gene (reference sequence).

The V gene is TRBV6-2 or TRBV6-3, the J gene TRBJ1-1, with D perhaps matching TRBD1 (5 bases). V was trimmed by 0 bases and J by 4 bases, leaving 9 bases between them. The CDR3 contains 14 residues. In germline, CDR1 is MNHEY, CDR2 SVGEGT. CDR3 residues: CASSYSEGSTEAFF. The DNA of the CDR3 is TGTGCCAGCAGTTACTCGGAGGGGAGCACTGAAGCTTTCTTT.

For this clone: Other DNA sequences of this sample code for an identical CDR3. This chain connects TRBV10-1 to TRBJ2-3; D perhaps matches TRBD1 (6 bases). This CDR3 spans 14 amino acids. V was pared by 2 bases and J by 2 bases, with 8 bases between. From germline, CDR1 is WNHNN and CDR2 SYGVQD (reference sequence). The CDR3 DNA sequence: TGCGCCAGCAGTGAGAGGGGGTACACAGATACGCAGTATTTT. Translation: CASSERGYTDTQYF.

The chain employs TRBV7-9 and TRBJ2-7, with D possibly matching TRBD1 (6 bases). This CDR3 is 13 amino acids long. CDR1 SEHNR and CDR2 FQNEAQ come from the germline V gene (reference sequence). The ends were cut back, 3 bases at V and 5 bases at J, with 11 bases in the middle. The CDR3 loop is CASSFRGDHEQYV. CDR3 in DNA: TGTGCCAGCAGCTTCAGGGGCGACCACGAGCAGTACGTC.

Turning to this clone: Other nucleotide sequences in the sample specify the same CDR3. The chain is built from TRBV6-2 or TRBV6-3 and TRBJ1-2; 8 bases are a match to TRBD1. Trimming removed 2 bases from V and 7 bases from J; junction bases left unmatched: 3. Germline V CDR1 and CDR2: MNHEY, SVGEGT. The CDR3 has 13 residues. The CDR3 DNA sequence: TGTGCCAGCAGTTACCAGGGGGCGTCTGGCTACACCTTC. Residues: CASSYQGASGYTF.

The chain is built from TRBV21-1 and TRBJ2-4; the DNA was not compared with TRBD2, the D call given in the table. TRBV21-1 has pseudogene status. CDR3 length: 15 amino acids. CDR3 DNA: TGTGCCAGCAGCAAAGAGGGGGGGACAAAAAACATTCAGTACTTC. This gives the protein CASSKEGGTKNIQYF.